A single TCR beta chain is shown here with its context. The assay was immunoSEQ multiplex PCR, and TCRdb's table has in-frame clones only and misses some. Seen here are approximately 170,000 clones, approximately 84% observed once, and the top ten hold 10%. This record comes from a study of cytomegalovirus exposure and HLA in healthy donors. The sequence was collected from a man aged 25-40 years in good health and CMV-seropositive. Sequencing input: PBMCs.

This CDR3 reads CASLAGDRGDNEQFF. Written as DNA, the CDR3 is TGCGCCAGTCTAGCGGGAGATAGGGGGGACAATGAGCAGTTCTTC. The rearrangement joins TRBV10-2 to TRBJ2-1; 10 bases match TRBD2. After removal of 9 bases from V and 5 bases from J, the junction contained 10 bases not matched to a gene. The germline gives CDR1 WSHSY, CDR2 SAAADI. The CDR3 is made up of 15 amino acids.